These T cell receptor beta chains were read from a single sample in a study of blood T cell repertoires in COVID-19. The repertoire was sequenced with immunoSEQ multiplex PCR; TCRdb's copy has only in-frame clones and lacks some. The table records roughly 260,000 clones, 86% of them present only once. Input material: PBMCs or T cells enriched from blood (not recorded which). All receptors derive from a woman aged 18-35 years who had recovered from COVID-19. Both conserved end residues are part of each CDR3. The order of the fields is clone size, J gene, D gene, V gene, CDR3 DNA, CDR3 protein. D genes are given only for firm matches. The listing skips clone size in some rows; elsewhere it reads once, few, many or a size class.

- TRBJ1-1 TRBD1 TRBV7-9 TGTGCCAGCAGCACAAGACAGGGAGGGAACACTGAAGCTTTCTTT CASSTRQGGNTEAFF
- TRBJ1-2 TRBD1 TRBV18 TGTGCCAGCTCAGTACAACCCGGGACAGGGGGAAAAGCTAACTATGGCTACACCTTC CASSVQPGTGGKANYGYTF
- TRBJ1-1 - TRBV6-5 TGTGCCAGCAGTCCCGTACAGGGTTCCCCTGAAGCTTTCTTT CASSPVQGSPEAFF
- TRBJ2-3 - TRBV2 TGTGCCAGCCACGACCCCGGCGGGACCACAGATACGCAGTATTTT CASHDPGGTTDTQYF
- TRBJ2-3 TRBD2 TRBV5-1 TGCGCCAGCAGCCCGGGGGACTATCCAAGCACAGATACGCAGTATTTT CASSPGDYPSTDTQYF
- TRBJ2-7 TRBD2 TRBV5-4 TGTGCCAGCAGCTTGGCTCTAGCGGGACTTTCCTACGAGCAGTACTTC CASSLALAGLSYEQYF
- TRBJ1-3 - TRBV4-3 TGCGCCAGCAGCCAAGACCGCGCTGGTGGAAACACCATATATTTT CASSQDRAGGNTIYF
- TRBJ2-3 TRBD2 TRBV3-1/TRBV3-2 TGTGCCAGCAGCCAAGACCCTGGGCTAGCGGGGATCACTAGCACAGATACGCAGTATTTT CASSQDPGLAGITSTDTQYF
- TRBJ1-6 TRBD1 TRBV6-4 TGTGCCAGCAGATCAGGGGGCCGAGATTCACCCCTCCACTTT CASRSGGRDSPLHF
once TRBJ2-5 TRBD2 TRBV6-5 TGTGCCAGCAGTTACGAGACTAGCAGGGAGACCCAGTACTTC CASSYETSRETQYF
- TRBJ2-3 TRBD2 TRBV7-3 TGTGCCAGCAGCTTACAACTAGCGGGGACGGGAGATACGCAGTATTTT CASSLQLAGTGDTQYF
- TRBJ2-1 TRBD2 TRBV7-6 TGTGCCAGCAGCTTAGGACCCCCGGGACTAGCGGTAGCCTACAATGAGCAGTTCTTC CASSLGPPGLAVAYNEQFF
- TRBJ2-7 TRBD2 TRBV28 TGTGCCAGCAACTGGGGCGGGAGGGGAAAAAATGCCTACGAGCAGTACTTC CASNWGGRGKNAYEQYF
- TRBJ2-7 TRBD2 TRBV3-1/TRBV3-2 TGTGCCAGCAGCCAAATTGGTACTAGCGGGGTTTTTTACGAGCAGTACTTC CASSQIGTSGVFYEQYF
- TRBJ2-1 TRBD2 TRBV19 TGTGCCAGTGGAGCTAGCGGGAGCTACAATGAGCAGTTCTTC CASGASGSYNEQFF
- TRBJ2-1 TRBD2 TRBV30 TGTGCCTGGAGTTCGGGCGGGGGGCTAAATGAGCAGTTCTTC CAWSSGGGLNEQFF
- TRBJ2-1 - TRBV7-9 TGTGCCTCAAACGGGGAGTACAATGAGCAGTTCTTC CASNGEYNEQFF
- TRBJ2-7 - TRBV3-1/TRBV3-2 TGTGCCAGCAGCCGCCGGACGGCGGGCTACGAGCAGTACTTC CASSRRTAGYEQYF
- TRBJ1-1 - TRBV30 TGTGCCTGGAGTGTTTTAGGGGATGCTTTCTTT CAWSVLGDAFF
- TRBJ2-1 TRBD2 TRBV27 TGTGCCAGCAGTCCTCGGACTAGCGGCAATGAGCAGTTCTTC CASSPRTSGNEQFF
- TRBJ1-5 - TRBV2 TGTGCCAGCAGAAACAGGGAGAGTCAGCCCCAGCATTTT CASRNRESQPQHF
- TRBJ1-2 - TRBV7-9 TGTGCCAGCAGTTCCGGGACTTTATATGGCTACACCTTC CASSSGTLYGYTF
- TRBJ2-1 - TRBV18 TGTGCCAGCTCACCAACAGAGTACAATGAGCAGTTCTTC CASSPTEYNEQFF
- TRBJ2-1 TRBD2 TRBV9 TGTGCCAGCAGCGAGGGCGGGGGACGGGAGGAGAATGAGCAGTTCTTC CASSEGGGREENEQFF
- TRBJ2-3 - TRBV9 TGTGCCAGCAGCGGGCGGTTGGGGGCCTACACAGATACGCAGTATTTT CASSGRLGAYTDTQYF
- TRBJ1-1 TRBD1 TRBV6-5 TGTGCCAGCAGTTTCTCCGGGACAGGGGATAGTACTGAAGCTTTCTTT CASSFSGTGDSTEAFF
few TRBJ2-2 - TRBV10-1 TGCGCCAGCAGTGAGAAGGAGACCGGGGAGCTGTTTTTT CASSEKETGELFF
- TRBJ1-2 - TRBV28 TGTGCCAGCAGTTTAGAGGGAAGGGGGTTGGTCGGTGGCTACACCTTC CASSLEGRGLVGGYTF
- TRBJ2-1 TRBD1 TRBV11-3 TGTGCCAGCAGCCGGACAGGGGATTTGGCCAATGAGCAGTTCTTC CASSRTGDLANEQFF
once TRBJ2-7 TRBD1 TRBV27 TGTGCCAGCAGTTTTTACGCCGGGACAGTGCCCTACGAGCAGTACTTC CASSFYAGTVPYEQYF
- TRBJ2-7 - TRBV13 TGTGCCAGCAGCCCCCGCGACAGTAGCTACGAGCAGTACTTC CASSPRDSSYEQYF
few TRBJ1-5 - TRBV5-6 TGTGCCAGCAGCTTCGGGGGGGCGCTGGTTCAGCCCCAGCATTTT CASSFGGALVQPQHF
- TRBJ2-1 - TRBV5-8 TGTGCCAGCAGCCTCGGACTGAAACCCTACAATGAGCAGTTCTTC CASSLGLKPYNEQFF
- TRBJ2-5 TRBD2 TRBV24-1 TGTGCCACCAGTGACAAGGGACTAGCGGGGGCAGAAGAGACCCAGTACTTC CATSDKGLAGAEETQYF
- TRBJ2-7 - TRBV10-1 TGCGCCAGCAGTGCCCCCCCAGGGGACTACGAGCAGTACTTC CASSAPPGDYEQYF
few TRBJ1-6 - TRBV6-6 TGTGCCAGCAGCCCGCCGGGGAGGGAGCTCCACTTT CASSPPGRELHF
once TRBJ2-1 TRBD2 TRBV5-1 TGCGCCAGCAGCTTGAGACTAGCGGGGTACAATGAGCAGTTCTTC CASSLRLAGYNEQFF
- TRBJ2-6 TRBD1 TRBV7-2 TGTGCCAGCAGCTCACCGGGACAGGGGGAGGTCTCTGGGGCCAACGTCCTGACTTTC CASSSPGQGEVSGANVLTF
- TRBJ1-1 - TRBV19 TGTGCCAGTAGTATCACCAGCGACACTGAAGCTTTCTTT CASSITSDTEAFF
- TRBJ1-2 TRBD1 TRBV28 TGTGCCAGCAGTCCCTGGGACAGGGGGCTCCCCTCTGGCTACACCTTC CASSPWDRGLPSGYTF